Listed below are T cell receptor beta chains from one sample, sequenced in a study of cytomegalovirus exposure and HLA in healthy donors. Clones were sequenced by immunoSEQ multiplex PCR, and TCRdb holds only the in-frame ones, with some missing. The sample carries under 85,000 clones, around 76% recorded once. Sample: PBMCs. The receptors were gathered from a young man in good health and CMV-seronegative. The CDR3 runs from the conserved cysteine through the conserved F or W. The D gene is left open where the match is weak. Size tells how often a clone was seen (once, few, many) or the class of an expanded clone, and some rows leave it out.

j_gene	v_gene	d_gene	abundance	CDR3nt	CDR3aa
TRBJ2-7	TRBV19	TRBD1	NA	TGTGCCAGTAGTCCAGGGACAGGGGGCCAGTACTTC	CASSPGTGGQYF
TRBJ2-7	TRBV6-5	NA	NA	TGTGCCAGCAGCCGCCTCGTCGAAGCCAACGAGCAGTACTTC	CASSRLVEANEQYF
TRBJ1-4	TRBV28	NA	NA	TGTGCCAGCAGCCACGGGTCGGGAGGGCATAAAAAACTGTTTTTT	CASSHGSGGHKKLFF
TRBJ2-3	TRBV14	TRBD2	few	TGTGCCAGCAGCCAACTAACTAGCGGGGGCACAGATACGCAGTATTTT	CASSQLTSGGTDTQYF
TRBJ2-7	TRBV20-1	NA	NA	TGCAGTGCTAGGCAGATCTACGAGCAGTACTTC	CSARQIYEQYF
TRBJ2-3	TRBV9	NA	NA	TGTGCCAGCAGCGTGGGAGGGGGGGGCCTCACAGATACGCAGTATTTT	CASSVGGGGLTDTQYF
TRBJ2-5	TRBV5-4	NA	NA	TGTGCCAGCAGCTTGAAAGCCGGTGAAGAGACCCAGTACTTC	CASSLKAGEETQYF
TRBJ2-1	TRBV5-1	NA	NA	TGCGCCAGCAGCTTGGACCAGTTTACAGGGACACTGAGCTCCTACAATGAGCAGTTCTTC	CASSLDQFTGTLSSYNEQFF
TRBJ2-3	TRBV5-5	NA	few	TGTGCCAGCAGCTATCCAATTAGTAGCACAGATACGCAGTATTTT	CASSYPISSTDTQYF
TRBJ2-3	TRBV4-2	TRBD2	NA	TGTGCCAGCAGCCAAACTAGCGGTAGCACAGATACGCAGTATTTT	CASSQTSGSTDTQYF
TRBJ2-5	TRBV11-1	TRBD2	NA	TGTGCCAGCAGCCGCGGGGGCCAAGAGACCCAGTACTTC	CASSRGGQETQYF
TRBJ1-2	TRBV5-1	TRBD1	NA	TGCGCCAGCAGCGAACAGGGGGGACACTATGGCTACACCTTC	CASSEQGGHYGYTF
TRBJ1-1	TRBV5-1	NA	NA	TGCGCCAGCAGCTTTAAACCGGGATCCGAAGCTTTCTTT	CASSFKPGSEAFF
TRBJ2-1	TRBV4-3	TRBD2	NA	TGCGCCAGCAGCCAAGATACGGGGGGGTCAGGCAATGAGCAGTTCTTC	CASSQDTGGSGNEQFF
TRBJ1-1	TRBV6-5	NA	NA	TGTGCCAGCAGTCAACAGATGATGAACACTGAAGCTTTCTTT	CASSQQMMNTEAFF
TRBJ2-2	TRBV10-3	TRBD1	few	TGTGCCATCAGTCCCTCAGGGCGACAGGGGATGAACACCGGGGAGCTGTTTTTT	CAISPSGRQGMNTGELFF
TRBJ1-2	TRBV28	NA	NA	TGTGCCAGCAGTTTGGGCAGGGAGGGGTGCACCTTC	CASSLGREGCTF
TRBJ1-5	TRBV29-1	NA	NA	TGCAGCGTTGAAGGTGGGGAGGGCTCAGACCAGCCCCAGCATTTT	CSVEGGEGSDQPQHF
TRBJ1-5	TRBV7-9	NA	NA	TGTGCCAGCAGCTTAGGGTTCGGGGGGGATCAGCCCCAGCATTTT	CASSLGFGGDQPQHF
TRBJ1-1	TRBV5-4	NA	NA	TGTGCCAGCAGCCCACTTGGGGAGACAGAAGCTTTCTTT	CASSPLGETEAFF
TRBJ2-7	TRBV28	NA	NA	TGTGCCAGCAGACTACCCCCACCTCACGAGCAGTACTTC	CASRLPPPHEQYF
TRBJ1-4	TRBV18	TRBD1	NA	TGTGCCAGCTCACCACGGGACAGGGGGCGGACCAATGAAAAACTGTTTTTT	CASSPRDRGRTNEKLFF
TRBJ2-1	TRBV14	NA	NA	TGTGCCAGCAGCCAAGATGAGGGACTCCTATCCTACAATGAGCAGTTCTTC	CASSQDEGLLSYNEQFF
TRBJ2-3	TRBV29-1	TRBD2	once	TGCAGCGCCCTCGGGACTAGCGGAAGCACAGATACGCAGTATTTT	CSALGTSGSTDTQYF
TRBJ2-5	TRBV9	NA	NA	TGTGCCAGCAGCGATCTACAAGAGACCCAGTACTTC	CASSDLQETQYF
TRBJ2-3	TRBV11-1	NA	NA	TGTGCCAGCAGCTGGACTCAGCTGGATACGCAGTATTTT	CASSWTQLDTQYF
TRBJ2-2	TRBV30	NA	NA	TGTGCCTGGAGCCCTACCTACCCAGGGGTTGGCACCGGGGAGCTGTTTTTT	CAWSPTYPGVGTGELFF
TRBJ1-6	TRBV28	TRBD1	NA	TGTGCCAGCAGACAACAGGGGGCTAATTCACCCCTCCACTTT	CASRQQGANSPLHF
TRBJ2-1	TRBV11-2	TRBD1	NA	TGTGCCAGCAGCTTAGGACAGGGGTCCTACAATGAGCAGTTCTTC	CASSLGQGSYNEQFF
TRBJ2-7	TRBV21-1	NA	NA	TGTGCCAGCACCGTTAACAGGGGGTTTAGCTCCTACGAGCAGTACTTC	CASTVNRGFSSYEQYF
TRBJ1-5	TRBV21-1	NA	NA	TGTGCCAGCAACAGAGGGACAAAAGGGGGATATAGCAATCAGCCCCAGCATTTT	CASNRGTKGGYSNQPQHF
TRBJ2-5	TRBV6-1	TRBD2	few	TGTGCCAGCAGTGAAATGCTAGCGGGGGAACATCGGGAGACCCAGTACTTC	CASSEMLAGEHRETQYF
TRBJ1-2	TRBV5-1	NA	few	TGCGCCAGCAGCTTGGATCAGGGTGGCTATGGCTACACCTTC	CASSLDQGGYGYTF
TRBJ2-3	TRBV11-3	TRBD1	NA	TGTGCCAGCAGCTTTGGACAGGGCACAGATACGCAGTATTTT	CASSFGQGTDTQYF
TRBJ2-7	TRBV10-2	NA	NA	TGCGCCATCCTCGCCTCGACAGGCTCGGTCGAGCAGTACTTC	CAILASTGSVEQYF
TRBJ1-2	TRBV5-6	TRBD1	NA	TGTGCCAGCAGCTTGGTCGTCGGGACAGGGTGGCATGGCTACACCTTC	CASSLVVGTGWHGYTF
TRBJ2-3	TRBV5-1	TRBD2	NA	TGCGCCAGCAGCTTGAGGCTAGCGGGGGGAACAGATACGCAGTATTTT	CASSLRLAGGTDTQYF
TRBJ1-4	TRBV9	TRBD1	once	TGTGCCAGCAGCGTAGGGGGACAGGGAGGGTCAACTAATGAAAAACTGTTTTTT	CASSVGGQGGSTNEKLFF
TRBJ2-2	TRBV10-3	NA	NA	TGTGCCAGCAGTCCCCAACAGGGATCCACCGGGGAGCTGTTTTTT	CASSPQQGSTGELFF
TRBJ1-3	TRBV5-1	NA	NA	TGCGCCAGCAGCTTGGGACTTCCTGCGGGAAACACCATATATTTT	CASSLGLPAGNTIYF
TRBJ1-3	TRBV2	NA	NA	TGTGCCAGTAGACAGCTCTCTGGGGACACCATATATTTT	CASRQLSGDTIYF
TRBJ1-3	TRBV29-1	NA	NA	TGCAGCGTTGGGAGGAATGATAGAAACACCATATATTTT	CSVGRNDRNTIYF
TRBJ1-1	TRBV7-8	NA	NA	TGTGCCAGCAGCCCGCATACGCCGCCGGGGGACACTGAAGCTTTCTTT	CASSPHTPPGDTEAFF
TRBJ1-2	TRBV4-2	TRBD1	NA	TGTGCCAGCAGCCAAGATTATGGGACAGGAAACTATGGCTACACCTTC	CASSQDYGTGNYGYTF
TRBJ1-3	TRBV9	NA	NA	TGTGCCAGCAGCCCGCGACAGGTCTCTGGAAACACCATATATTTT	CASSPRQVSGNTIYF
TRBJ2-1	TRBV4-3	TRBD2	NA	TGCGCCAGCAGCCAAGTGGGGTCTAGCGGGGTTCTCTACAATGAGCAGTTCTTC	CASSQVGSSGVLYNEQFF
TRBJ2-7	TRBV10-2	NA	NA	TGCGCCAGCAGCCGGGGGTACGAGCAGTACTTC	CASSRGYEQYF
TRBJ1-2	TRBV15	TRBD1	NA	TGTGCCACCAGCAGAGGCGGACAGGGTAGTTACACCTTC	CATSRGGQGSYTF
TRBJ2-3	TRBV28	TRBD2	once	TGTGCCAGCAGTTTACCAACTAGCGGGGGGATGGAAACGCAGTATTTT	CASSLPTSGGMETQYF
TRBJ2-7	TRBV14	TRBD1	NA	TGTGCCAGCAGCCCACTCGGGACAGGGATCTCCGAGCAGTACTTC	CASSPLGTGISEQYF
TRBJ2-5	TRBV4-3	TRBD2	NA	TGCGCCAGCAGCCAAGCAATAGCGGGTCTCGAGACCCAGTACTTC	CASSQAIAGLETQYF
TRBJ1-5	TRBV29-1	TRBD1	NA	TGCAGCGTAGGACAGGGGGGGAGCAATCAGCCCCAGCATTTT	CSVGQGGSNQPQHF
TRBJ1-6	TRBV19	NA	NA	TGTGCCAGTGAGGACATTTCGGGTTCACCCCTCCACTTT	CASEDISGSPLHF